A selection of T cell receptor beta chains follows, all from one sample in a study of T-cell memory formation after mild COVID-19. Each CDR3 protein is one row after TCRdb ran MiXCR on the 5' RACE reads. The sample gives some 180,000 distinct CDR3 sequences, roughly 18% of which show up once; roughly 3.9% is in the top ten. Sequencing was carried out using PBMCs or a T cell subset sorted from them (not recorded which). The receptors derive from a man in his late teens or twenties who had mild COVID-19 (a few samples of this study predate the infection). Cell type and time point are not known. Both conserved end residues are part of each CDR3. D genes are given only for firm matches. Some rows have no size entry. The others give once, few or many, or a class for an expanded clone.

few | TRBJ2-5 | - | TRBV5-1 | CASSLAEAWETQYF | TGCGCCAGCAGCTTGGCCGAGGCGTGGGAGACCCAGTACTTC
few | TRBJ2-3 | TRBD2 | TRBV5-1 | CASSPPSGSDTQYF | TGCGCCAGCAGCCCGCCTAGCGGTTCAGATACGCAGTATTTT
- | TRBJ2-4 | - | TRBV4-2 | CASSRGYQNIQYF | TGTGCCAGCAGCCGTGGATATCAAAACATTCAGTACTTC
few | TRBJ1-5 | - | TRBV5-8 | CASSLWGILGTPQHF | TGTGCCAGCAGCTTGTGGGGTATTTTGGGGACGCCCCAGCATTTT
- | TRBJ1-5 | TRBD1 | TRBV2 | CASSDKGADQPQHF | TGTGCCAGCAGTGATAAGGGGGCCGATCAGCCCCAGCATTTT
- | TRBJ2-1 | - | TRBV6-5 | CASSYDMGSSYNEQFF | TGTGCCAGCAGTTACGACATGGGGAGCTCCTACAATGAGCAGTTCTTC
few | TRBJ1-6 | - | TRBV6-1 | CASSEQGQTLHF | TGTGCCAGCAGTGAACAGGGCCAGACCCTCCACTTT
many | TRBJ2-6 | TRBD1 | TRBV7-6 | CASSRDRPSGANVLTF | TGTGCCAGCAGCCGGGACAGGCCCTCTGGGGCCAACGTCCTGACTTTC
- | TRBJ2-5 | TRBD2 | TRBV19 | CASSIMGGQETQYF | TGTGCCAGTAGTATCATGGGGGGGCAAGAGACCCAGTACTTC
- | TRBJ2-3 | TRBD2 | TRBV20-1 | CSATGLAGFTDTQYF | TGCAGTGCGACCGGACTAGCGGGCTTCACAGATACGCAGTATTTT
- | TRBJ1-2 | - | TRBV28 | CASMEGYGYTF | TGTGCCAGCATGGAGGGCTATGGCTACACCTTC
- | TRBJ1-4 | - | TRBV7-2 | CASSRRQGGSTNEKLFF | TGTGCCAGCAGCCGAAGGCAGGGTGGATCGACTAATGAAAAACTGTTTTTT
- | TRBJ2-1 | - | TRBV6-1 | CASSERQAESEQFF | TGTGCCAGCAGTGAAAGGCAGGCTGAAAGTGAGCAGTTCTTC
few | TRBJ1-4 | - | TRBV2 | CASGARDATNEKLFF | TGTGCCAGCGGGGCTAGGGACGCAACTAATGAAAAACTGTTTTTT
few | TRBJ2-3 | - | TRBV5-5 | CASSFQTDTQYF | TGTGCCAGCAGCTTCCAGACGGATACGCAGTATTTT
- | TRBJ1-6 | - | TRBV6-1 | CASSEASDLHF | TGTGCCAGCAGTGAAGCTTCGGACCTCCACTTT
- | TRBJ1-2 | - | TRBV5-4 | CASSLQGRFYGYTF | TGTGCCAGCAGCTTACAGGGACGGTTCTATGGCTACACCTTC
many | TRBJ1-1 | - | TRBV29-1 | CSVRGATNTEAFF | TGCAGCGTTCGGGGAGCGACGAACACTGAAGCTTTCTTT